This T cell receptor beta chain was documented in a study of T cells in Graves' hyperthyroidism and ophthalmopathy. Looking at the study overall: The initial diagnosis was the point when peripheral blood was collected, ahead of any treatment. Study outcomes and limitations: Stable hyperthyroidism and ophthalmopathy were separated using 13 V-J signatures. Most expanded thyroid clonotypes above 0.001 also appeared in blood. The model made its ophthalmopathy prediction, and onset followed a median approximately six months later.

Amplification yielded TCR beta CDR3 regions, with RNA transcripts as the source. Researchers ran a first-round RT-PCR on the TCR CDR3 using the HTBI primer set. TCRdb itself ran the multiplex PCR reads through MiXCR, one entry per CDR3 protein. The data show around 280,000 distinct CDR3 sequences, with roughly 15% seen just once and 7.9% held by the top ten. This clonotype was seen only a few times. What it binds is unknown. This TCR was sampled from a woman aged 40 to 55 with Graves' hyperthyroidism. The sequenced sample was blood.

CDR3 bases: TGCGCCAGCAGCCAAAAGACGGGATTTTCCTACAATGAGCAGTTCTTC. It translates to CASSQKTGFSYNEQFF. The chain employs TRBV4-1 and TRBJ2-1; a possible D gene is TRBD2 (5 bases). The germline V gene encodes CDR1 MGHRA and CDR2 YSYEKL. This CDR3 is built from 16 residues. V gave up 2 bases and J gave up 1 base, with 12 bases separating them.